The entry below describes one TCR beta chain. This sample was included in a study of blood T cell repertoires in COVID-19. Study details: PBMCs, B-cell-depleted T cells, or T cells were the source of the cDNA or gDNA that made up the material.

The protocol was immunoSEQ multiplex PCR, while the TCRdb copy is restricted to in-frame clones and leaves out a portion. This sample has about 320,000 clones; 80% to 90% occur once, and the top ten carry approximately 1.2%. Germline assignment: CDR1 SGHTA and CDR2 FQGNSA. Trimming left V 2 bases short and J 3 bases short, with 8 bases between. The CDR3 is 13 amino acids. The chain couples TRBV7-2 to TRBJ2-7, with no clear D. This TCR was recovered from a woman aged 50 to 60 with acute or convalescent COVID-19. Sequencing used peripheral blood. CDR3 in DNA: TGTGCCAGCAGCTTACGTACCGGCTACGAGCAGTACTTC. This codes for CASSLRTGYEQYF.